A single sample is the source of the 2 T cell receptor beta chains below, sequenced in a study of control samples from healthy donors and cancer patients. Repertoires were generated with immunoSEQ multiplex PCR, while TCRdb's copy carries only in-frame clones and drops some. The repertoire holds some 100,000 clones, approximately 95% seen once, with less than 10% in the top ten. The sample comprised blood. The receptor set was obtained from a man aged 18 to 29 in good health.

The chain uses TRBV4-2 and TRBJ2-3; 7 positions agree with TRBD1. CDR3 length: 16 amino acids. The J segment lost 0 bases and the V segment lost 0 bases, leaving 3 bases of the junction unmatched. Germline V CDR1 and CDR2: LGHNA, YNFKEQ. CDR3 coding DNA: TGTGCCAGCAGCCAAGAGTACAGGGGCAGCACAGATACGCAGTATTTT. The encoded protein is CASSQEYRGSTDTQYF.

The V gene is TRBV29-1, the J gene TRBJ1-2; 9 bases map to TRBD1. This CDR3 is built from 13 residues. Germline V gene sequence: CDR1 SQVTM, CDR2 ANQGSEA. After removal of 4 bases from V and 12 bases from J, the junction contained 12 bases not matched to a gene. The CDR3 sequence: CSVVTGGMILHTF. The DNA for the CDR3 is TGCAGCGTTGTGACAGGGGGGATGATATTGCACACCTTC.